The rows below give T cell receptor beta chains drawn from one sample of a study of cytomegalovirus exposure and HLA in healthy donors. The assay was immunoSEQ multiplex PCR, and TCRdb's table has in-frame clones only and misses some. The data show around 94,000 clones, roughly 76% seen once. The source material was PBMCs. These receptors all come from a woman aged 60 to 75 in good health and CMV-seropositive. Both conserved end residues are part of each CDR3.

cdr3_aa: CASSALTNSPLHF
v_call: TRBV25-1
j_call: TRBJ1-6

cdr3_aa: CASRDSGNNEQFF
v_call: TRBV2
j_call: TRBJ2-1

cdr3_aa: CSAEPGQGGGYTF
v_call: TRBV29-1
j_call: TRBJ1-2

cdr3_aa: CASSVQGGFEYF
v_call: TRBV2
j_call: TRBJ2-3

cdr3_aa: CASSLTGGRARNEQFF
v_call: TRBV7-3
j_call: TRBJ2-1

cdr3_aa: CASSSPDRVEQYF
v_call: TRBV6-1
j_call: .

cdr3_aa: CASRVSGTGGTEAFF
v_call: TRBV2
j_call: TRBJ1-1

cdr3_aa: CSVEYAGGVTEAFF
v_call: TRBV29-1
j_call: TRBJ1-1

cdr3_aa: CASSYSGGLDGYTF
v_call: TRBV6-6
j_call: TRBJ1-2

cdr3_aa: CASSEGDRGFYGHTF
v_call: TRBV28
j_call: TRBJ1-2

cdr3_aa: CASSQTSSQETQYF
v_call: TRBV7-9
j_call: TRBJ2-5

cdr3_aa: CATSRDVGRYEQYF
v_call: TRBV15
j_call: TRBJ2-7

cdr3_aa: CASSLGPGNTGELFF
v_call: TRBV5-1
j_call: TRBJ2-2

cdr3_aa: CASKGVGPNEQFF
v_call: TRBV2
j_call: TRBJ2-1

cdr3_aa: CASSVVYQPQHF
v_call: TRBV9
j_call: TRBJ1-5

cdr3_aa: CASSLGLGDSSGNTIYF
v_call: TRBV5-1
j_call: TRBJ1-3

cdr3_aa: CASSQSSYEQYF
v_call: TRBV6-6
j_call: .

cdr3_aa: CASTEGGGETQYF
v_call: TRBV5-1
j_call: TRBJ2-5

cdr3_aa: CASSQLAGPGGSSYEQYF
v_call: TRBV27
j_call: .

cdr3_aa: CASLDRGRTSGDNEQFF
v_call: TRBV19
j_call: TRBJ2-1

cdr3_aa: CASRTGRGRTTEAFF
v_call: TRBV27
j_call: TRBJ1-1

cdr3_aa: CASSPEETGSRGYTF
v_call: TRBV7-6
j_call: TRBJ1-2

cdr3_aa: CASSSSGRAGNEQFF
v_call: TRBV6-6
j_call: TRBJ2-1

cdr3_aa: CASSVSGQINEKLFF
v_call: TRBV9
j_call: TRBJ1-4

cdr3_aa: CASSSRDSIRVVLTF
v_call: TRBV7-9
j_call: TRBJ2-6

cdr3_aa: CAWRSTGVRFDGYTF
v_call: TRBV30
j_call: TRBJ1-2

cdr3_aa: CASIRDRRTGELFF
v_call: TRBV28
j_call: TRBJ2-2

cdr3_aa: CASSQGQGMTEAFF
v_call: TRBV9
j_call: TRBJ1-1

cdr3_aa: CASSSRDRGGYEQYF
v_call: TRBV27
j_call: TRBJ2-7

cdr3_aa: CASRPGGLDSPLHF
v_call: TRBV5-1
j_call: TRBJ1-6

cdr3_aa: CASQEVSGSVSTDTQYF
v_call: TRBV19
j_call: TRBJ2-3

cdr3_aa: CASSLRDSTEKLFF
v_call: TRBV27
j_call: TRBJ1-4

cdr3_aa: CASSPSAGSSYEQYF
v_call: TRBV18
j_call: TRBJ2-7

cdr3_aa: CASSPGDRELETQYF
v_call: TRBV27
j_call: TRBJ2-5

cdr3_aa: CASSPPATKGNTEAFF
v_call: TRBV18
j_call: TRBJ1-1

cdr3_aa: CASSRRQGKNEEQYF
v_call: TRBV4-2
j_call: TRBJ2-7

cdr3_aa: CASSEHTGFGNEQFF
v_call: TRBV2
j_call: TRBJ2-1

cdr3_aa: CATSRGTTGRNQPQHF
v_call: TRBV15
j_call: TRBJ1-5

cdr3_aa: CASSLGEGDTYEQYF
v_call: TRBV5-1
j_call: TRBJ2-7

cdr3_aa: CASSSQVENTEAFF
v_call: TRBV5-5
j_call: TRBJ1-1

cdr3_aa: CASSPSRGTGDTQYF
v_call: TRBV19
j_call: TRBJ2-3

cdr3_aa: CASSQGRGANVLTF
v_call: TRBV2
j_call: TRBJ2-6

cdr3_aa: CASSLASGSRDNEQFF
v_call: TRBV5-1
j_call: TRBJ2-1

cdr3_aa: CAWSVKQGNSGANVLTF
v_call: TRBV30
j_call: TRBJ2-6